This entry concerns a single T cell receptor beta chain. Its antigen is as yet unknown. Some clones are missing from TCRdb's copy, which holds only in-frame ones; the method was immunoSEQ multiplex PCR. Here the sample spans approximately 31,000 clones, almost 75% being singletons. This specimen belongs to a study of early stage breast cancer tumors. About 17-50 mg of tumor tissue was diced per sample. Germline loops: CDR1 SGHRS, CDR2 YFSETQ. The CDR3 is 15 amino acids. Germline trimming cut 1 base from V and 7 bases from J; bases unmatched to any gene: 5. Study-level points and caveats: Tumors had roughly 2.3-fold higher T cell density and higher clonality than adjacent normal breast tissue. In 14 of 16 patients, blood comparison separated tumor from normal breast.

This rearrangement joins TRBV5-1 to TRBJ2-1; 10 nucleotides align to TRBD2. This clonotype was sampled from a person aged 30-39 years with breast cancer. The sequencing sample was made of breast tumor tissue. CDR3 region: CASSLSAGGGNEQFF. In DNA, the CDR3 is TGCGCCAGCAGCTTGTCAGCGGGAGGGGGAAATGAGCAGTTCTTC.